This TCR beta chain came from a study of blood T cell repertoires in COVID-19. This clone occurred a few times. Authors' methods: Nucleated cell number was recorded as an estimate derived from reference gene primer amplification. Assay: immunoSEQ multiplex PCR; the TCRdb copy retains only in-frame clones and omits some. That table supplies the V and J calls and clone size; D and trimming were determined from the DNA. This sample has roughly 250,000 clones, with around four fifths found just once. The V gene's germline CDR1 is WNHNN and CDR2 SYGVQD (reference sequence). The CDR3 is made up of 16 amino acids. The V gene lost 3 bases and the J gene lost 5 bases, with 19 bases spanning the gap.

The receptor was isolated from a woman aged 70-85 years with acute or convalescent COVID-19. The chain has TRBV10-1 and TRBJ1-1, with D unresolved. The sample consisted of peripheral blood. The CDR3 loop reads CASSDFGPGEWTEAFF. CDR3 in DNA: TGCGCCAGCAGTGACTTCGGGCCCGGGGAGTGGACTGAAGCTTTCTTT.